The clone carrying this T cell receptor beta chain was seen a few times. The antigen is undetermined. This record comes from a study of identical twins. Whole-study results and caveats: Fewer insertions marked abundant cord blood beta clonotypes; young adult naive trended weakly, memory not at all.

A universal primer site was created by template switching, with the cDNA bearing unique molecular identifiers. TCRdb reprocessed the 5' RACE reads with MiXCR, giving one entry per CDR3 protein. The profile covers 550,000 to 800,000 distinct CDR3 sequences, with about 7.6% appearing a single time and roughly 1.6% taken by the ten largest. V shed 6 bases, J shed 5 bases, and the junction held 9 bases outside the gene matches. The CDR3 is 15 residues long. Another study also made use of these data, one on yellow fever vaccine responses in identical twins.

The TCR comes from a woman aged 18-29 years in good health. This rearrangement joins TRBV12-3 or TRBV12-4 to TRBJ2-1; TRBD1 agrees at 8 bases. Sequencing was done on a sample of PBMCs. The CDR3 loop is CASSLTGQGNNEQFF. The CDR3 DNA sequence: TGTGCCAGCAGCCTAACAGGACAGGGAAACAATGAGCAGTTCTTC.